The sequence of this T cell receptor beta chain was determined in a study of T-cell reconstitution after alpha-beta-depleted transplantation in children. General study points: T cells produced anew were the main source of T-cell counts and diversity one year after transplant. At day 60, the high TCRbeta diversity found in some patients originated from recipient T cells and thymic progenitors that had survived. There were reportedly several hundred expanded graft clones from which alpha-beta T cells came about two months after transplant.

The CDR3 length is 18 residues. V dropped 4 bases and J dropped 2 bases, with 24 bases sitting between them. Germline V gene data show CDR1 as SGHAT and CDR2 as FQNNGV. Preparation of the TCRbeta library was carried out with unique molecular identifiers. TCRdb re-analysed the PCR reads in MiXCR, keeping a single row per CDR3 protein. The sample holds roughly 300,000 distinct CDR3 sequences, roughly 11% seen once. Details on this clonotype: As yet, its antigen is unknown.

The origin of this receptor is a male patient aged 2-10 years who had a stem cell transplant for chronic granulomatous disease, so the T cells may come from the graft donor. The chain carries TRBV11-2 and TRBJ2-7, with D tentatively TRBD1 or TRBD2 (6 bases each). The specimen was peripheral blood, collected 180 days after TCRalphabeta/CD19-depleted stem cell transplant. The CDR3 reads CASSSLGSFPGATYEQYF. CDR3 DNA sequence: TGTGCCAGCAGCTCCCTTGGTAGTTTCCCGGGGGCCACCTACGAGCAGTACTTC.